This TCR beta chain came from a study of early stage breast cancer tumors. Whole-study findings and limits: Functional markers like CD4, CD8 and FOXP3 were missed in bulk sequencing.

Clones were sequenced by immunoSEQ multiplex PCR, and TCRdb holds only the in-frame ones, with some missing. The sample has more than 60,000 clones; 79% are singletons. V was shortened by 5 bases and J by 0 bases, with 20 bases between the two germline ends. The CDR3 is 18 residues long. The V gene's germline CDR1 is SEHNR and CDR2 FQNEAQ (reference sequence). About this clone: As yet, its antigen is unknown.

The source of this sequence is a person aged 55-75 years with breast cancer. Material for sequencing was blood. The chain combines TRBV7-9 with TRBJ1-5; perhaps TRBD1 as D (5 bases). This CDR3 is CASSHQFADRYSNQPQHF. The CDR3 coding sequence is TGTGCCAGCAGCCACCAATTCGCCGACAGATATAGCAATCAGCCCCAGCATTTT.